This is a list of T cell receptor beta chains from one sample in a study of cytomegalovirus exposure and HLA in healthy donors. The repertoire was sequenced with immunoSEQ multiplex PCR; TCRdb's copy has only in-frame clones and lacks some. The table includes 85,000 to 100,000 clones, around four fifths detected once. Sequencing input: PBMCs. Source of these receptors: a man aged 40-55 years in good health and CMV-seropositive. CDR3s include the opening cysteine and the closing phenylalanine or tryptophan. The order of the fields is CDR3 length, V gene, D gene, J gene, CDR3 protein. D genes are given only for firm matches.

14	TRBV4-2	TRBD1	TRBJ1-1	CASSQRQGRTEAFF
15	TRBV13	TRBD1	TRBJ2-7	CASRLRGTGEGEQYF
15	TRBV7-2	.	TRBJ2-2	CASRGGGLAGGELFF
14	TRBV11-2	TRBD1	TRBJ2-7	CASSLVQGASEQYF
15	TRBV6-1	TRBD2	TRBJ2-2	CASSEAGGDTGELFF
14	TRBV19	.	TRBJ2-1	CASRRGSLYNEQFF
13	TRBV10-3	.	TRBJ1-2	CAISEVQGSGYTF
14	TRBV18	.	TRBJ2-3	CASSPKGDGRTQYF
15	TRBV7-9	.	TRBJ2-7	CASSLRTAPLYEQYF
12	TRBV14	.	TRBJ1-5	CASSRQNQPQHF
13	TRBV2	TRBD1	TRBJ2-7	CASIPGQGLGQYF
12	TRBV5-1	.	TRBJ2-7	CASRDTTREQYF
15	TRBV5-1	TRBD1	TRBJ2-3	CASSLGQGFSDTQYF
15	TRBV6-5	TRBD1	TRBJ1-5	CASSYARTGRRPQHF
15	TRBV14	.	TRBJ2-7	CASSQDLKRYGEQYF
13	TRBV7-9	.	TRBJ2-1	CASSADSFNEQFF
13	TRBV10-2	.	TRBJ1-2	CASRQDSNYGYTF
17	TRBV11-2	TRBD2	TRBJ2-4	CASSFLGNSGGVNIQYF
13	TRBV6-1	.	TRBJ1-3	CASGAAVRNTIYF
15	TRBV11-2	.	TRBJ2-4	CASSLGGVTKNIQYF
15	TRBV7-9	TRBD2	TRBJ2-7	CSSSLPAGGLDEQYF
15	TRBV7-9	TRBD2	TRBJ2-7	CASSSATSGSYEQYF
16	TRBV21-1	.	TRBJ2-7	CASSKVAGQGAYEQYF